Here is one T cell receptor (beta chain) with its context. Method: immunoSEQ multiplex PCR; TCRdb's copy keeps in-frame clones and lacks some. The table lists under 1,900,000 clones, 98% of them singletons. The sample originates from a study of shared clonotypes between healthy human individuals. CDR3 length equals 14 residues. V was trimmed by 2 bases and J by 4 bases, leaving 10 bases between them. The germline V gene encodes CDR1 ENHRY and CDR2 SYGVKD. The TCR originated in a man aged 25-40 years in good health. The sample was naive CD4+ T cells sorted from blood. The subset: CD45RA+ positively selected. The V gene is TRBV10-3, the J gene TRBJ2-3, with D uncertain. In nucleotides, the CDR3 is TGTGCCATCAGTGAGGCTCTAGTTCCAGATACGCAGTATTTT. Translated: CAISEALVPDTQYF.